This TCR beta chain is from a study of relationships among human T cell subsets (dated by TCRdb to the early 2010s). For context, the study as a whole: Sequencing was performed on eight distinct blood T cell populations: pan T, CD8 cytotoxic, regulatory, Th1, Th2, naive plus transitional, activated and memory cells. Overall study results and their limits: A CD4+CD8+ double-positive population could not be excluded by the bead-based sorting. More than 60% of CD8+ cytotoxic sequences came from clones with more than 100 reads, while the regulatory and Th2 subsets showed few clones of that size. T cell counts went unrecorded for two pan T samples, which were processed alongside pan B cells. Substantial sharing of CDR3s among Th1, Th2 and regulatory T cells was interpreted as suggestive of stochastic cell fate choices. Across the seven subsets, no statistically significant differences turned up in V, D and J usage, CDR3 length, or N-nucleotide additions.

Miltenyi superparamagnetic beads coated with subset-specific monoclonal antibodies were used for isolation of the T cell subsets. Every T cell population came from peripheral blood. Mononuclear cells were obtained from whole blood by Ficoll separation, and monocytes were then depleted with anti-CD14 microbeads. Right after isolation, the cell populations were resuspended in RNAprotect reagent. CD3+ T cells in general were included in the pan T sample. Libraries came from multiplex PCR. For sequencing, a 454 GS FLX was employed. TCR alpha and beta CDR3 regions were amplified from mRNA by semiquantitative ARM-PCR. In ARM-PCR, tagged nested gene-specific primers were applied first, and communal superprimers then carried out the exponential amplification. Exonuclease was used to remove the nested primers before the first-round PCR products went through the second amplification round. The amplicons were sequenced on the 454 platform, which can rapidly sequence millions of DNA fragments without cloning bias. An effective read was defined as a read mappable to both V and J germline segments. Turning to the authors' computational methods: IRmap was used to assign reads to germline V, D and J segments, and IRmap relies on pyromap, a Smith-Waterman modification adapted to 454 sequencing errors. To filter D-beta assignments, cutoffs were set at the 99th percentile of the alignment scores obtained from simulated random sequences. CDR3 was defined as the amino acids between the conserved V-segment Y[YFLI]C motif and the J-segment [FW]GXGT motif. A compound Poisson process model, previously applied to large-scale EST data, was used to estimate repertoire diversity. A cross-contamination detection procedure was applied to argue against sample contamination as the source of shared CDR3s. TCRdb trimmed the raw reads at Q25, called clones with MiXCR and kept productive beta chains. Entries are consolidated by CDR3 protein sequence, retaining the most common genes and DNA. TCRdb's processing, not the study's, gives the V and J calls here. The sample table holds some 16,000 distinct CDR3 sequences, of which around 62% were seen once. 35% of the sample goes to the ten largest clones.

This clonotype was seen more than once but under ten times. Its antigen specificity is not known. No qualities accompany the bases; no much larger clone lies one base away. Germline trimming amounts to 2 bases on V and 7 bases on J, with 6 as the count of junction bases outside the gene matches. The CDR3 spans 15 residues, from the cysteine through the phenylalanine. Only the CDR3 DNA is retained, 45 bases long and in frame from the first base. CDR1 and CDR2 are read off the germline V gene as SGHRS and YFSETQ. This receptor was obtained from a man aged 40-50 years in good health. The sample was total T cells sorted from blood. The cell subset or site label for this specimen denotes: CD3+ T cells in general. The chain is made from TRBV5-1 and TRBJ2-1; 10 nucleotides in the junction match TRBD2. The nucleotide sequence is TGCGCCAGCAGCTTCGCTAGCGGGAGAGCTAATGAGCAGTTCTTC. Its protein reads: CASSFASGRANEQFF.